One and the same sample provided the 30 T cell receptor beta chains below, sequenced in a study of blood T cell repertoires in COVID-19. Assay: immunoSEQ multiplex PCR; the TCRdb copy retains only in-frame clones and omits some. Of about 24,000 clones detected, 82% appear once; the ten largest clones hold about 9%. The sample consisted of peripheral blood. The source is a human donor in a cohort sampled during active COVID-19.

This clone appeared a few times. This chain connects TRBV28 to TRBJ2-7; D might be TRBD1 (6 bases). CDR3 size: 14 residues. The germline V gene has CDR1 MDHEN and CDR2 SYDVKM. V was trimmed by 0 bases and J by 1 base, leaving 7 bases between them. The CDR3 protein is CASSLWDRSYEQYF. CDR3 nucleotide sequence: TGTGCCAGCAGTTTATGGGACAGATCCTACGAGCAGTACTTC.

V usage is TRBV27 and J usage is TRBJ2-5; the D gene is possibly TRBD2 (6 bases). V lost 4 bases and J 3 bases, leaving 15 bases between the germline ends. The CDR3 totals 15 residues. Germline values: CDR1 MNHEY, CDR2 SMNVEV (reference sequence). CDR3 DNA: TGTGCCAGCAGTTCCTTAGGGACTTCTAAAGAGACCCAGTACTTC. Its protein product is CASSSLGTSKETQYF.

V and J are TRBV11-2 and TRBJ2-2; D is ambiguous. This CDR3 is 15 amino acids long. Trimming stripped 5 bases from V and 6 bases from J, with 16 bases between. Germline CDR1 reads SGHAT; CDR2 reads FQNNGV. DNA for the CDR3: TGTGCCAGCAGCATAAACTACCGCCCGGCCGGGGAGCTGTTTTTT. Amino acid sequence: CASSINYRPAGELFF.

The chain recombines TRBV3-1 (or the pseudogene TRBV3-2) with TRBJ2-5; tentatively, D is TRBD1 (5 bases). The V and J ends lost 4 bases and 4 bases respectively, with 13 bases between them. Germline CDR1 and CDR2: LGHDT and YNNKEL (reference sequence). This CDR3 is built from 14 residues. This CDR3 reads CASSLSTERETQYF. CDR3 in DNA: TGTGCCAGCAGCCTATCGACAGAGAGAGAGACCCAGTACTTC.

This clone was seen only a few times. V gene TRBV6-2 or TRBV6-3 combines with J gene TRBJ2-1; 8 bases match TRBD2. This CDR3 comprises 16 residues. Per germline, CDR1 MNHEY and CDR2 SVGEGT. V lost 0 bases and J lost 5; bases outside the gene matches: 6. The CDR3 DNA is TGTGCCAGCAGTTACTCGATCGGGAGGGCCAACAATGAGCAGTTCTTC. Encoded protein: CASSYSIGRANNEQFF.

This chain joins TRBV15 and TRBJ2-3; D unclear. With 0 bases removed from V and 6 bases from J, the gap between germline ends came to 4 bases. The CDR3 has 12 amino acids. The germline CDR1 and CDR2 sequences are LNHNV and YYDKDF (reference sequence). The CDR3 region has the DNA TGTGCCACCAGCAGAGATACTGATACGCAGTATTTT. This gives the protein CATSRDTDTQYF.

The rearrangement joins TRBV11-3 to TRBJ1-3; D unresolved. This CDR3 spans 13 amino acids. V was shortened by 7 bases and J by 0 bases, with 7 bases between the two germline ends. Germline V lookup: CDR1 SGHNT, CDR2 YENEEA. CDR3 in DNA: TGTGCCAGCACTAGTTCCTCTGGAAACACCATATATTTT. Its translation: CASTSSSGNTIYF.

The J gene is TRBJ2-7, the V gene TRBV7-8, with a tentative D call TRBD1 (6 bases). Germline V gene lookup returns CDR1 SGHVS and CDR2 FQNEAQ. CDR3 length equals 15 residues. Trimming took off 1 base at V and 1 base at J, with 11 bases between the two ends. CDR3 nucleotides: TGTGCCAGCAGCTTAGGGCGGCAGGGGTCCTACGAGCAGTACTTC. It encodes CASSLGRQGSYEQYF.

This clone was observed a single time. V is TRBV6-2 or TRBV6-3 and J is TRBJ1-5; D perhaps matches TRBD1 (6 bases). The germline gives CDR1 MNHEY, CDR2 SVGEGT. This CDR3 is built from 14 residues. The V end lost 6 bases, the J end lost 6 bases, and 15 bases lay between the germline ends. The chain's CDR3 is CASSTTGNFQPQHF. The CDR3, as DNA: TGTGCCAGCAGCACCACAGGGAATTTTCAGCCCCAGCATTTT.

This clone is medium-sized. This CDR3 is CASSYTSGGQETQYF. The CDR3 DNA sequence: TGTGCCAGCAGTTACACTAGCGGGGGCCAAGAGACCCAGTACTTC. This rearrangement joins TRBV6-2 or TRBV6-3 to TRBJ2-5, with TRBD2 identical over 11 bases. CDR1 is MNHEY, CDR2 SVGEGT, per germline. This CDR3 has 15 residues. With 2 bases clipped from V and 1 base from J, the junction kept 0 bases outside the gene matches.

This rearrangement joins TRBV7-8 to TRBJ2-5; the D gene is possibly TRBD1 (5 bases). This CDR3 is 12 amino acids long. Germline loops: CDR1 SGHVS, CDR2 FQNEAQ. The ends were cut back, 6 bases at V and 5 bases at J, with 10 bases in the middle. The CDR3 is CASSRGEETQYF. The CDR3 DNA reads TGTGCCAGCAGTAGGGGCGAGGAGACCCAGTACTTC.

The chain links TRBV6-7 to TRBJ1-1; D gene uncertain. TRBV6-7 falls under the ORF class, with uncertain function. V was clipped by 8 bases and J by 1 base, with 8 bases between them. The CDR3 totals 12 residues. The CDR3 DNA reads as TGTGCCAGCGGCCTTGGGAACACTGAAGCTTTCTTT. Translated: CASGLGNTEAFF.

This clone has only a few counts. The J gene is TRBJ2-5, the V gene TRBV28; a possible D gene is TRBD1 (6 bases). This CDR3 is built from 15 residues. The V end was cut by 8 bases, the J end by 0 bases, with 16 bases between. The germline V gene has CDR1 MDHEN and CDR2 SYDVKM. CDR3 amino acids: CASSIQGNHQETQYF. In DNA, the CDR3 is TGTGCCAGCTCGATCCAGGGGAACCACCAAGAGACCCAGTACTTC.

In its sample, this clone was seen a few times. The chain links TRBV3-1 (or the pseudogene TRBV3-2) to TRBJ2-7; possible D gene TRBD2, 7 bases. Trimming took off 0 bases at V and 6 bases at J, with 15 bases between the two ends. Germline loops: CDR1 LGHDT, CDR2 YNNKEL (reference sequence). The CDR3 loop spans 15 amino acids. The CDR3 reads CASSQDHVGGREQYF. CDR3 bases: TGTGCCAGCAGCCAAGATCATGTCGGGGGGCGCGAGCAGTACTTC.

This clone was observed a handful of times. V is TRBV6-4 and J is TRBJ2-1; tentatively, D is TRBD1 (6 bases). Germline lookup yields CDR1 MRHNA and CDR2 SNTAGT. The CDR3 consists of 14 residues. Deletions cut 4 bases from V and 9 bases from J, with 16 bases between. CDR3 sequence: CASSVLHRAREQFF. CDR3 DNA sequence: TGTGCCAGCAGTGTCCTACACAGGGCCCGTGAGCAGTTCTTC.

The rearrangement uses TRBV27 and TRBJ2-1; D is unresolved. Germline lookup yields CDR1 MNHEY and CDR2 SMNVEV (reference sequence). The V end lost 5 bases, the J end lost 9 bases, and 11 bases lay between the germline ends. This CDR3 has 12 amino acids. CDR3 in amino acids: CASSQSRSEQFF. CDR3 coding DNA: TGTGCCAGCAGTCAATCGCGGAGTGAGCAGTTCTTC.

The chain carries TRBV9 and TRBJ2-3, with 7 bases lining up with TRBD1. The CDR3 runs to 16 residues. V lost 3 bases, J lost 0 bases, and 7 bases stayed unmatched. Looked up from germline, CDR1 is SGDLS and CDR2 is YYNGEE. The CDR3 region is CASSEGGFSSTDTQYF. The CDR3 DNA reads as TGTGCCAGCAGCGAAGGGGGCTTCTCAAGCACAGATACGCAGTATTTT.

The V gene is TRBV7-6, the J gene TRBJ2-1; 7 bases match TRBD2. Germline values: CDR1 SGHVS, CDR2 FNYEAQ. Losses at the gene ends were 5 bases for V and 2 bases for J; bases not matched to a gene: 9. CDR3 length: 16 residues. CDR3: CASSKQAAGAYNEQFF. In nucleotides, the CDR3 is TGTGCCAGCAGCAAACAAGCGGCGGGAGCCTACAATGAGCAGTTCTTC.

This clone appeared a few times. The junction shows a germline mismatch at one end, possibly a read error. The gene calls are TRBV7-3 and TRBJ2-1, with 10 bases aligning to TRBD2. CDR1 and CDR2 (germline): SGHTA, FQGTGA. The CDR3 runs to 17 residues. CDR3 in amino acids: CASSVTSGLASYNEQFF. CDR3 in DNA: TGTGCCAGCAGCGTAACTTCGGGACTAGCGTCCTACAATGAGCAGTTCTTC.

This chain connects TRBV3-1 (or the pseudogene TRBV3-2) to TRBJ1-2, with D perhaps matching TRBD1 (5 bases). This CDR3 region has 14 residues. The germline V and J ends were trimmed by 4 bases and 3 bases, with 12 bases remaining between them. Germline CDR1 reads LGHDT; CDR2 reads YNNKEL (reference sequence). The CDR3 sequence is CASSPKMGHYGYTF. As DNA, the CDR3 is TGTGCCAGCAGCCCTAAGATGGGGCACTATGGCTACACCTTC.

The chain combines TRBV7-3 with TRBJ2-3, with TRBD2 matching over 14 bases. In germline, CDR1 is SGHTA, CDR2 FQGTGA. The CDR3 contains 16 residues. The V gene end was trimmed by 4 bases and the J gene end by 1 base; junction bases not matched to a gene: 1. CDR3 protein: CASSSGLAGGTDTQYF. The CDR3 DNA is TGTGCCAGCAGCTCGGGACTAGCGGGAGGCACAGATACGCAGTATTTT.

CDR3 in amino acids: CASSERQGYEQYF. The DNA for the CDR3 is TGTGCCAGCAGTGAGAGACAGGGCTACGAGCAGTACTTC. The rearrangement uses TRBV6-6 and TRBJ2-7, with 7 positions matching TRBD1. V shed 5 bases and J 3 bases; nucleotides not matched to a gene: 4. This CDR3 spans 13 amino acids. Germline lookup yields CDR1 MNHNY and CDR2 SVGAGI (reference sequence).

The rearrangement links TRBV6-2 or TRBV6-3 to TRBJ2-3, with 7 nucleotides matching TRBD2. Germline V gene lookup returns CDR1 MNHEY and CDR2 SVGEGT. With 2 bases clipped from V and 2 bases from J, the junction kept 7 bases outside the gene matches. The CDR3 runs to 16 residues. The CDR3 reads CASSYAGTTYTDTQYF. CDR3 nucleotide sequence: TGTGCCAGCAGTTACGCCGGGACTACCTACACAGATACGCAGTATTTT.

The chain carries TRBV12-3 or TRBV12-4 and TRBJ1-2; D not resolved. The CDR3 is made up of 13 amino acids. V was cut by 0 bases and J by 1 base, with 3 bases left in between. The CDR3 is CASSLAINYGYTF. Written as DNA, the CDR3 is TGTGCCAGCAGTTTAGCTATTAACTATGGCTACACCTTC.

The chain joins TRBV19 to TRBJ1-5; the D is unclear. CDR3 length equals 13 residues. Trimming pared 3 bases from V and 1 base from J, leaving 4 bases between. Looked up from germline, CDR1 is LNHDA and CDR2 is SQIVND (reference sequence). CDR3 nucleotides: TGTGCCAGTAGTATGGCCAGCAATCAGCCCCAGCATTTT. This translates into CASSMASNQPQHF.

The J gene is TRBJ2-7, the V gene TRBV5-8; tentative D call: TRBD2 (5 bases). In germline, CDR1 is SGHTS, CDR2 YDEGEE. Trimming removed 0 bases at V and 5 bases at J, with 15 bases between. The CDR3 length is 15 residues. The CDR3 protein is CASSLGLANFNEQYF. In DNA, the CDR3 is TGTGCCAGCAGCTTGGGGCTAGCCAACTTCAACGAGCAGTACTTC. Filled out from reference TRBV5-8 and TRBJ2-7, the complete variable domain reads EAGVTQSPTHLIKTRGQQATLRCSPISGHTSVYWYQQALGLGLQFLLWYDEGEERNRGNFPPRFSGRQFPNYSSELNVNALELEDSALYLCASSLGLANFNEQYFGPGTRLTVT.

The chain joins TRBV6-5 to TRBJ1-2; perhaps TRBD1 as D (5 bases). Germline assignment: CDR1 MNHEY and CDR2 SVGAGI. Trimming took off 0 bases at V and 4 bases at J, with 12 bases between the two ends. The CDR3 consists of 15 residues. CDR3 sequence (DNA): TGTGCCAGCAGTTACTCTGGGGGGGGATTCTATGGCTACACCTTC. Protein product: CASSYSGGGFYGYTF.

The rearrangement uses TRBV5-1 and TRBJ2-3; 9 positions agree with TRBD2. This CDR3 has 19 amino acids. Losses at the gene ends were 4 bases for V and 0 bases for J; bases not matched to a gene: 15. Germline loops: CDR1 SGHRS, CDR2 YFSETQ. The CDR3 sequence: CASSPGLARSKGSTDTQYF. Written as DNA, the CDR3 is TGCGCCAGCAGCCCGGGACTAGCCCGGAGTAAAGGGAGCACAGATACGCAGTATTTT.

The chain combines TRBV4-2 with TRBJ1-4; no clear D. Trimming stripped 4 bases from V and 4 bases from J, with 7 bases between. This CDR3 has 13 amino acids. CDR1 and CDR2 (germline): LGHNA, YNFKEQ. The CDR3 is CASSPRSNEKLFF. CDR3 DNA: TGTGCCAGCAGCCCGAGGAGTAATGAAAAACTGTTTTTT.

This clone showed up just a few times. The chain is built from TRBV11-2 and TRBJ1-2; perhaps TRBD1 as D (5 bases). V gave up 7 bases and J gave up 4 bases, with 16 bases separating them. Germline CDR1 and CDR2: SGHAT and FQNNGV. The CDR3 contains 14 residues. Here the CDR3 reads CASNRPGRAYGYTF. The DNA of the CDR3 is TGTGCCAGCAACCGACCAGGGAGGGCCTATGGCTACACCTTC. Based on the CDR3 plus reference TRBV11-2 and TRBJ1-2, the full variable domain is EAGVAQSPRYKIIEKRQSVAFWCNPISGHATLYWYQQILGQGPKLLIQFQNNGVVDDSQLPKDRFSAERLKGVDSTLKIQPAKLEDSAVYLCASNRPGRAYGYTFGSGTRLTVV.